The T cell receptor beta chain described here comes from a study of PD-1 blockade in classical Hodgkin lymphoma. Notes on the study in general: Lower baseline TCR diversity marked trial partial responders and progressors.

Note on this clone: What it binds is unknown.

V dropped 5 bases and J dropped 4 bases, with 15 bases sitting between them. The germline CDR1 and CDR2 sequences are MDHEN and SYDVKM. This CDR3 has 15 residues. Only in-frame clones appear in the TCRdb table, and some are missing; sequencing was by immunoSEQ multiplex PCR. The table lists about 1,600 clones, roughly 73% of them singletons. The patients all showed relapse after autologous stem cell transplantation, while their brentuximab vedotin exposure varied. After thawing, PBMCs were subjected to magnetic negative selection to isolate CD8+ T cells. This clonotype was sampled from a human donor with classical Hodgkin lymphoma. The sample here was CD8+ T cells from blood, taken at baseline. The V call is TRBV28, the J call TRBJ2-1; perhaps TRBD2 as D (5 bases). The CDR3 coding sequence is TGTGCCAGCAGTACCATCGGGGAACAGTACAATGAGCAGTTCTTC. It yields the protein CASSTIGEQYNEQFF.